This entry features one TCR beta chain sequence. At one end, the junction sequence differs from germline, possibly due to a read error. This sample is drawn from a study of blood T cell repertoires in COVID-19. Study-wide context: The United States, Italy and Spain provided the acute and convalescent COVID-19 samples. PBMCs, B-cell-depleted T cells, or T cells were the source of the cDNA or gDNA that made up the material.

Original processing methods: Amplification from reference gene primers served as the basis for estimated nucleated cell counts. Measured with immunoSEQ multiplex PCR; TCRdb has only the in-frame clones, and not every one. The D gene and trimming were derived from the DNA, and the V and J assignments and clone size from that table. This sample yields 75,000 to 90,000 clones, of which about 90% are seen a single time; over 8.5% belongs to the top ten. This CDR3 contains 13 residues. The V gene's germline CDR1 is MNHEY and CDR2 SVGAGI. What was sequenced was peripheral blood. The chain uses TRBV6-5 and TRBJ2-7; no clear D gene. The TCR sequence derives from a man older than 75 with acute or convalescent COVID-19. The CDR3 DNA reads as TGTGCCAGCAGTTACTCTGAACAGTTCCCCTTCAACTTC. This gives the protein CASSYSEQFPFNF.